The sequence of this T cell receptor beta chain was determined in a study of shared clonotypes between healthy human individuals. Study at large: Every donor yielded three CD4 naive, three CD4 memory, two CD8 naive and one CD8 memory plate.

The CDR3 is 14 residues long. Trimming removed 7 bases from V and 2 bases from J, with 15 bases in between. In germline, CDR1 is MNHNS, CDR2 SASEGT. Study results and caveats: Roughly 5% of naive CD4 clonotypes were shared across a handful of donors.

CD8 cells classed as naive were CD45RO-negative and positively selected for CCR7, excluding terminally differentiated effector memory CD45RA+ cells. Genomic DNA of every subset was divided equally among multiple immunoSEQ plates. Profiling relied on immunoSEQ multiplex PCR, and the TCRdb table lists in-frame clones only, not all of them. The sample yields 700,000 to 950,000 clones, approximately 96% seen once. Regarding this clone: The target antigen is unknown.

This TCR was sampled from a man younger than 45 in good health. The sample taken for sequencing was naive CD8+ T cells sorted from blood. This chain uses TRBV6-1 with TRBJ2-7, with D unclear. The CDR3 DNA follows: TGTGCCAGCATCGAGTTTTTAACAGCCTACGAGCAGTACTTC. It specifies CASIEFLTAYEQYF.